The present T cell receptor beta chain was sequenced within a study of patients and donors after allogeneic stem cell transplantation. Trimming stripped 7 bases from V and 0 bases from J, with 12 bases between. The CDR3 is made up of 15 amino acids. This clonotype was seen only a few times. Via MiXCR, TCRdb re-called the RT-PCR reads, giving one row per CDR3 protein. The sample comprises 190,000 or so distinct CDR3 sequences, roughly 40% of which are singletons, and less than 40% rests with the top ten. The chain uses TRBV12-3 or TRBV12-4 and TRBJ1-4; D gene unclear. The receptor's source is a human donor who was either an allogeneic HSCT recipient or a stem cell or donor lymphocyte infusion donor (not recorded which). It is not recorded whose cells these are; they may come from a transplant donor. Material for sequencing was blood, either unsorted or a sorted T cell fraction (not recorded which). The CDR3 sequence: CASTATEATNEKLFF. As DNA, the CDR3 is TGTGCCAGCACCGCGACGGAAGCAACTAATGAAAAACTGTTTTTT.